This TCR beta chain is drawn from a study of liver allograft versus peripheral blood T cells. Study information: Transplanted-liver T cell receptor repertoires were compared with recipients' peripheral blood repertoires.

Germline-derived CDR1 and CDR2 are ENHRY and SYGVKD. Trimming removed 6 bases from V and 2 bases from J, with 17 bases in between. The CDR3 is 16 amino acids. TCRdb fed the reads into MiXCR, producing one record per CDR3 protein. The repertoire consists of about 3,700 distinct CDR3 sequences, with over 12% occurring once and the leading ten covering about 4.4%. By frequency in the sample, this clonotype is medium-sized (0.01 to 0.1%). The TCR originated in a human patient who had a liver transplant. Some T cells may have come from the graft donor. This chain joins TRBV10-3 and TRBJ2-1; D call uncertain. The CDR3: CAIRENSRDPYNEQFF. In DNA, the CDR3 is TGTGCCATCAGGGAAAATTCGCGCGATCCCTACAATGAGCAGTTCTTC.